Listed below are T cell receptor beta chains from one sample, sequenced in a study of blood T cell repertoires in COVID-19. Method: immunoSEQ multiplex PCR; TCRdb's copy keeps in-frame clones and lacks some. The data hold a few hundred thousand clones, with approximately 90% observed a single time. The sequenced sample was peripheral blood. The receptor source for this set is a woman in her twenties or thirties who had recovered from COVID-19. The CDR3 runs from the conserved cysteine through the conserved F or W. The D gene is left open where the match is weak. Clone size is given for some rows only: seen once, a few or many times, or a class if the clone is expanded.

CDR3 protein: CASSASGNRADTQYF; CDR3 DNA: TGTGCCAGCAGCGCATCAGGGAATCGCGCAGATACGCAGTATTTT; J gene: TRBJ2-3; D gene: .; clone size: .; V gene: TRBV9
CDR3 protein: CASSQRGQGDGNTIYF; CDR3 DNA: TGCGCCAGCAGCCAGCGGGGACAGGGTGATGGAAACACCATATATTTT; J gene: TRBJ1-3; D gene: TRBD1; clone size: .; V gene: TRBV5-1
CDR3 protein: CASSLTGSSQPQHF; CDR3 DNA: TGTGCCAGCAGCCTAACAGGGTCCAGTCAGCCCCAGCATTTT; J gene: TRBJ1-5; D gene: .; clone size: .; V gene: TRBV9
CDR3 protein: CASSLPGLANSPLHF; CDR3 DNA: TGTGCCAGTAGCCTTCCGGGACTGGCGAATTCACCCCTCCACTTT; J gene: TRBJ1-6; D gene: .; clone size: .; V gene: TRBV19
CDR3 protein: CASSLIGQGNNEKLFF; CDR3 DNA: TGTGCCAGCAGTTTAATTGGCCAGGGGAATAATGAAAAACTGTTTTTT; J gene: TRBJ1-4; D gene: .; clone size: .; V gene: TRBV28
CDR3 protein: CASSDEYEQYF; CDR3 DNA: TGTGCCAGCAGTGACGAGTACGAGCAGTACTTC; J gene: TRBJ2-7; D gene: .; clone size: .; V gene: TRBV6-1
CDR3 protein: CASSYGQYEQYF; CDR3 DNA: TGTGCCAGCAGTTATGGACAGTACGAGCAGTACTTC; J gene: TRBJ2-7; D gene: .; clone size: .; V gene: TRBV6-2/TRBV6-3
CDR3 protein: CASSLVSRPYDTQYF; CDR3 DNA: TGTGCCAGCAGCTTGGTTTCCAGGCCCTACGATACGCAGTATTTT; J gene: TRBJ2-3; D gene: .; clone size: .; V gene: TRBV5-5
CDR3 protein: CASRLSGGLGTEAFF; CDR3 DNA: TGTGCCAGCAGGCTATCGGGGGGTTTGGGCACTGAAGCTTTCTTT; J gene: TRBJ1-1; D gene: .; clone size: .; V gene: TRBV28
CDR3 protein: CASRDGNQPQHF; CDR3 DNA: TGTGCCAGCAGAGACGGGAATCAGCCCCAGCATTTT; J gene: TRBJ1-5; D gene: .; clone size: .; V gene: TRBV12-3/TRBV12-4
CDR3 protein: CASSTDRGGFEKLFF; CDR3 DNA: TGTGCCAGCAGTACCGACAGGGGCGGGTTTGAAAAACTGTTTTTT; J gene: TRBJ1-4; D gene: TRBD1; clone size: once; V gene: TRBV2
CDR3 protein: CASSQAGSNQPQHF; CDR3 DNA: TGTGCCAGCAGCCAAGCGGGGAGCAATCAGCCCCAGCATTTT; J gene: TRBJ1-5; D gene: .; clone size: .; V gene: TRBV4-2
CDR3 protein: CASSLVPSGGVQDTQYF; CDR3 DNA: TGTGCCAGCAGCTTGGTCCCTAGCGGGGGCGTCCAAGATACGCAGTATTTT; J gene: TRBJ2-3; D gene: TRBD2; clone size: .; V gene: TRBV11-2
CDR3 protein: CASSQPLQSQTEAFF; CDR3 DNA: TGTGCCAGTAGTCAACCTCTACAGAGCCAGACTGAAGCTTTCTTT; J gene: TRBJ1-1; D gene: .; clone size: .; V gene: TRBV19
CDR3 protein: CASRTRGPLYNSPLHF; CDR3 DNA: TGTGCCAGCAGGACGAGGGGGCCACTCTATAATTCACCCCTCCACTTT; J gene: TRBJ1-6; D gene: TRBD1; clone size: .; V gene: TRBV27
CDR3 protein: CASSLGLVGDEQFF; CDR3 DNA: TGCGCCAGCAGCTTGGGTTTAGTCGGGGATGAGCAGTTCTTC; J gene: TRBJ2-1; D gene: .; clone size: .; V gene: TRBV5-1
CDR3 protein: CASSPPLGRGWVTQYF; CDR3 DNA: TGTGCCAGCAGCCCGCCTCTTGGCCGGGGGTGGGTGACCCAGTACTTC; J gene: TRBJ2-5; D gene: .; clone size: once; V gene: TRBV4-2
CDR3 protein: CASSLYNYNEQFF; CDR3 DNA: TGTGCCAGCAGCTTATACAATTACAATGAGCAGTTCTTC; J gene: TRBJ2-1; D gene: .; clone size: few; V gene: TRBV7-2
CDR3 protein: CATSDLLGQGEGYTF; CDR3 DNA: TGTGCCACCAGTGATTTGCTAGGGCAGGGGGAAGGCTACACCTTC; J gene: TRBJ1-2; D gene: TRBD1; clone size: .; V gene: TRBV24-1
CDR3 protein: CASSQGTGESGYTF; CDR3 DNA: TGTGCCAGCAGCCAAGGGACAGGGGAGAGTGGCTACACCTTC; J gene: TRBJ1-2; D gene: TRBD1; clone size: .; V gene: TRBV3-1/TRBV3-2
CDR3 protein: CAWRGGADSPLHF; CDR3 DNA: TGTGCCTGGAGAGGGGGGGCGGATTCACCCCTCCACTTT; J gene: TRBJ1-6; D gene: .; clone size: .; V gene: TRBV30
CDR3 protein: CASSLGRASFYEQFF; CDR3 DNA: TGTGCCAGCAGCTTAGGGCGGGCCAGTTTTTATGAGCAGTTCTTC; J gene: TRBJ2-1; D gene: .; clone size: .; V gene: TRBV11-3
CDR3 protein: CASRPYRVYGYTF; CDR3 DNA: TGTGCCAGCAGACCCTATCGGGTCTATGGCTACACCTTC; J gene: TRBJ1-2; D gene: .; clone size: .; V gene: TRBV6-5
CDR3 protein: CASSLELDRGNGYTF; CDR3 DNA: TGTGCCAGCAGCTTGGAGTTGGACAGGGGTAATGGCTACACCTTC; J gene: TRBJ1-2; D gene: TRBD1; clone size: .; V gene: TRBV5-6
CDR3 protein: CSVRNTEAFF; CDR3 DNA: TGCAGCGTTCGGAACACTGAAGCTTTCTTT; J gene: TRBJ1-1; D gene: .; clone size: .; V gene: TRBV29-1
CDR3 protein: CASSFGQWGRTF; CDR3 DNA: TGTGCCAGCAGTTTTGGGCAGTGGGGCAGGACCTTC; J gene: TRBJ1-2; D gene: .; clone size: .; V gene: TRBV28
CDR3 protein: CASSLDRSYEQYF; CDR3 DNA: TGTGCCAGCTCCCTAGACAGGTCCTACGAGCAGTACTTC; J gene: TRBJ2-7; D gene: .; clone size: .; V gene: TRBV18
CDR3 protein: CASSEEGTGYTEAFF; CDR3 DNA: TGTGCCAGCAGTGAGGAAGGGACAGGTTACACTGAAGCTTTCTTT; J gene: TRBJ1-1; D gene: TRBD1; clone size: .; V gene: TRBV2
CDR3 protein: CSVWAGGLNEQFF; CDR3 DNA: TGCAGCGTATGGGCGGGGGGGCTTAATGAGCAGTTCTTC; J gene: TRBJ2-1; D gene: TRBD2; clone size: once; V gene: TRBV29-1
CDR3 protein: CASSVYELANTDTQYF; CDR3 DNA: TGCGCCAGCAGCGTCTATGAACTAGCGAACACAGATACGCAGTATTTT; J gene: TRBJ2-3; D gene: TRBD2; clone size: .; V gene: TRBV5-1
CDR3 protein: CASSGSGGQTDTQYF; CDR3 DNA: TGTGCCAGCAGTGGGTCAGGGGGTCAAACAGATACGCAGTATTTT; J gene: TRBJ2-3; D gene: TRBD1; clone size: .; V gene: TRBV6-4
CDR3 protein: CASTPRDGNTIYF; CDR3 DNA: TGTGCCAGCACCCCGAGGGATGGAAACACCATATATTTT; J gene: TRBJ1-3; D gene: .; clone size: few; V gene: TRBV5-6
CDR3 protein: CASTPQSGQSQETQYF; CDR3 DNA: TGTGCCAGCACCCCTCAATCTGGACAGAGCCAAGAGACCCAGTACTTC; J gene: TRBJ2-5; D gene: .; clone size: .; V gene: TRBV5-5
CDR3 protein: CASSQDVGRRTVTYEQYF; CDR3 DNA: TGTGCCAGCAGCCAAGATGTGGGGCGTAGGACGGTAACCTACGAGCAGTACTTC; J gene: TRBJ2-7; D gene: .; clone size: .; V gene: TRBV3-1/TRBV3-2
CDR3 protein: CASSQDRGLVGFSSTDTQYF; CDR3 DNA: TGTGCCAGCAGCCAAGATCGGGGACTAGTGGGATTCTCTAGCACAGATACGCAGTATTTT; J gene: TRBJ2-3; D gene: TRBD2; clone size: .; V gene: TRBV4-2
CDR3 protein: CASSLLAGGLTGELFF; CDR3 DNA: TGTGCCAGCAGCTTACTAGCGGGGGGCCTCACCGGGGAGCTGTTTTTT; J gene: TRBJ2-2; D gene: TRBD2; clone size: once; V gene: TRBV13
CDR3 protein: CASSEVPRTGYTPEQFF; CDR3 DNA: TGTGCCAGCAGTGAAGTGCCCAGGACTGGTTATACCCCTGAGCAGTTCTTC; J gene: TRBJ2-1; D gene: .; clone size: .; V gene: TRBV6-1
CDR3 protein: CASNPRSSLSYEQYF; CDR3 DNA: TGTGCCAGCAACCCCAGGTCTTCCCTCTCCTACGAGCAGTACTTC; J gene: TRBJ2-7; D gene: .; clone size: .; V gene: TRBV9
CDR3 protein: CASRSVGELFF; CDR3 DNA: TGTGCCAGCAGATCGGTCGGGGAGCTGTTTTTT; J gene: TRBJ2-2; D gene: .; clone size: few; V gene: TRBV2
CDR3 protein: CASSEQEVEKLFF; CDR3 DNA: TGTGCCAGCAGTGAACAGGAGGTGGAAAAACTGTTTTTT; J gene: TRBJ1-4; D gene: .; clone size: .; V gene: TRBV2
CDR3 protein: CASSPSSGQAMNTEAFF; CDR3 DNA: TGTGCCAGTAGCCCATCTTCCGGACAGGCTATGAACACTGAAGCTTTCTTT; J gene: TRBJ1-1; D gene: TRBD1; clone size: once; V gene: TRBV19
CDR3 protein: CSASSWTGTNTIYF; CDR3 DNA: TGCAGCGCGAGCAGCTGGACAGGGACGAACACCATATATTTT; J gene: TRBJ1-3; D gene: TRBD1; clone size: .; V gene: TRBV29-1
CDR3 protein: CSASFPTGAGYGYTF; CDR3 DNA: TGCAGTGCTAGTTTCCCTACAGGGGCAGGCTATGGCTACACCTTC; J gene: TRBJ1-2; D gene: TRBD1; clone size: .; V gene: TRBV20-1
CDR3 protein: CASSQDTGGHSETQYF; CDR3 DNA: TGTGCCAGCAGCCAAGATACAGGGGGGCATTCGGAGACCCAGTACTTC; J gene: TRBJ2-5; D gene: TRBD1; clone size: .; V gene: TRBV3-1/TRBV3-2